The rows below give T cell receptor beta chains drawn from one sample of a study of response to subunit inactivated influenza vaccine. TCRdb re-derived calls from the RT-PCR reads in MiXCR, one entry per CDR3 protein. The sample lists more than 550,000 distinct CDR3 sequences, about 10% occurring once. The same data also contributed to another study, on T cells expressing NK-cell markers.

The sequencing used PBMCs from blood, collected on the day of vaccination. The receptors originated from a man in his forties or fifties who received an inactivated influenza vaccine. Each CDR3 is given with its conserved first and last residue. D genes are given only for firm matches. Only some rows state a clone size, as once, few, many or a class for expanded clones.

clone size: .; V gene: TRBV29-1; J gene: TRBJ2-1; D gene: TRBD1; CDR3 DNA: TGCAGCGTGGGACAGGGGAACGAGCAGTTCTTC; CDR3 protein: CSVGQGNEQFF
clone size: few; V gene: TRBV9; J gene: TRBJ2-1; D gene: .; CDR3 DNA: TGTGCCAGCGGGCAGGGTTCGGCCTACAATGAGCAGTTCTTC; CDR3 protein: CASGQGSAYNEQFF
clone size: few; V gene: TRBV12-3/TRBV12-4; J gene: TRBJ2-3; D gene: .; CDR3 DNA: TGTGCCAGCAGCGTCACTCATACGCAGTATTTT; CDR3 protein: CASSVTHTQYF
clone size: few; V gene: TRBV7-9; J gene: TRBJ1-3; D gene: .; CDR3 DNA: TGTGCCAGCAGCTTTATCTTTTCTGGAAACACCATATATTTT; CDR3 protein: CASSFIFSGNTIYF
clone size: .; V gene: TRBV7-9; J gene: TRBJ2-7; D gene: TRBD1; CDR3 DNA: TGTGCCAGCAGCCGAAGGGACAGGGGGCTGAATTATGAGCAGTACTTC; CDR3 protein: CASSRRDRGLNYEQYF
clone size: few; V gene: TRBV5-1; J gene: TRBJ1-2; D gene: .; CDR3 DNA: TGCGCCAGCAGCTTGGCCCAGGGATTCAACTATGGCTACACCTTC; CDR3 protein: CASSLAQGFNYGYTF
clone size: .; V gene: TRBV5-1; J gene: TRBJ2-7; D gene: .; CDR3 DNA: TGCGCCAGCCGCCAGGGACCCCTGAGCTCCTACGAGCAGTACTTC; CDR3 protein: CASRQGPLSSYEQYF
clone size: .; V gene: TRBV11-2; J gene: TRBJ1-2; D gene: TRBD1; CDR3 DNA: TGTGCCAGCAGCTTAGACTACAGGGGTACGGGTGGCTACACCTTC; CDR3 protein: CASSLDYRGTGGYTF
clone size: .; V gene: TRBV24-1; J gene: TRBJ1-5; D gene: TRBD1; CDR3 DNA: TGTGCCACCGCTAGCAGACAGGGCAAGGGGAGCAATCAGCCCCAGCATTTT; CDR3 protein: CATASRQGKGSNQPQHF
clone size: .; V gene: TRBV29-1; J gene: TRBJ2-1; D gene: .; CDR3 DNA: TGCAGCGTCGAGCCCCGGCGCTCCTACAATGAGCAGTTCTTC; CDR3 protein: CSVEPRRSYNEQFF
clone size: few; V gene: TRBV3-1; J gene: TRBJ2-7; D gene: .; CDR3 DNA: TGTGCCAGCAGCCAAAAGGTTTTACGGAGCGGCAGGGGCTACGAGCAGTACTTC; CDR3 protein: CASSQKVLRSGRGYEQYF
clone size: few; V gene: TRBV28; J gene: TRBJ2-1; D gene: TRBD2; CDR3 DNA: TGTGCCAGCAGTTTATTCCGAGCTAGCGGGAGAGGACCAAGCTCCTACAATGAGCAGTTCTTC; CDR3 protein: CASSLFRASGRGPSSYNEQFF
clone size: .; V gene: TRBV10-3; J gene: TRBJ2-7; D gene: .; CDR3 DNA: TGTGCCATCAGTGTAGGGCTGGGGAACTACGAGCAGTACTTC; CDR3 protein: CAISVGLGNYEQYF
clone size: .; V gene: TRBV6-5; J gene: TRBJ1-4; D gene: .; CDR3 DNA: TGTGCCAGCAGGACCGCGGGGGAAAAACTGTTTTTT; CDR3 protein: CASRTAGEKLFF
clone size: few; V gene: TRBV7-2; J gene: TRBJ1-1; D gene: .; CDR3 DNA: TGTGCCAGCAGCTTAAGAAGTGGGGGGAGGAACACTGAAGCTTTCTTT; CDR3 protein: CASSLRSGGRNTEAFF
clone size: .; V gene: TRBV6-5; J gene: TRBJ1-5; D gene: .; CDR3 DNA: TGTGCCAGCAGTTACGAACGGCTCAATCAGCCCCAGCATTTT; CDR3 protein: CASSYERLNQPQHF
clone size: few; V gene: TRBV7-6; J gene: TRBJ1-4; D gene: .; CDR3 DNA: TGTGCCAGCAGCTCCCCCCCCTTGGCAACTAATGAAAAACTGTTTTTT; CDR3 protein: CASSSPPLATNEKLFF
clone size: .; V gene: TRBV6-2/TRBV6-3; J gene: TRBJ2-7; D gene: .; CDR3 DNA: TGTGCCAGCAGTCTGACTGACAGGAGACCTCGTAACGAGCAGTACTTC; CDR3 protein: CASSLTDRRPRNEQYF
clone size: few; V gene: TRBV3-1; J gene: TRBJ1-1; D gene: .; CDR3 DNA: TGTGCCAGCAGCCAAGCAGGGAATAAGAAAGCTTTCTTT; CDR3 protein: CASSQAGNKKAFF
clone size: few; V gene: TRBV12-3/TRBV12-4; J gene: TRBJ2-5; D gene: .; CDR3 DNA: TGTGCCAGCACTCCCGGGCAGGGGACCCAGTACTTC; CDR3 protein: CASTPGQGTQYF
clone size: few; V gene: TRBV5-6; J gene: TRBJ2-5; D gene: .; CDR3 DNA: TGTGCCAGCAGCTTGTTCTTCGGCAGTCAAGAGACCCAGTACTTC; CDR3 protein: CASSLFFGSQETQYF
clone size: .; V gene: TRBV5-1; J gene: TRBJ2-1; D gene: TRBD2; CDR3 DNA: TGCGCCAGCAGCTTGGCTAGCGGGAGTATAAATGAGCAGTTCTTC; CDR3 protein: CASSLASGSINEQFF
clone size: .; V gene: TRBV10-3; J gene: TRBJ1-1; D gene: .; CDR3 DNA: TGTGCCATCACTCTGACAGAAGCTAACACTGAAGCTTTCTTT; CDR3 protein: CAITLTEANTEAFF
clone size: many; V gene: TRBV29-1; J gene: TRBJ2-7; D gene: TRBD1; CDR3 DNA: TGCAGCGTTGGGCAGGGGGTCTACGAGCAGTACTTC; CDR3 protein: CSVGQGVYEQYF
clone size: .; V gene: TRBV9; J gene: TRBJ1-1; D gene: .; CDR3 DNA: TGTGCCAGCAGCGCTGGGCCAGGAGGACCTAACACTGAAGCTTTCTTT; CDR3 protein: CASSAGPGGPNTEAFF
clone size: once; V gene: TRBV10-3; J gene: TRBJ2-3; D gene: .; CDR3 DNA: TGTGCCATCAGTCGGCATGGGGACACAGATACGCAGTATTTT; CDR3 protein: CAISRHGDTDTQYF
clone size: few; V gene: TRBV9; J gene: TRBJ2-2; D gene: .; CDR3 DNA: TGTGCCAGCAGCGTAGGAGGCGGGATGAACACCGGGGAGCTGTTTTTT; CDR3 protein: CASSVGGGMNTGELFF
clone size: .; V gene: TRBV14; J gene: TRBJ2-1; D gene: .; CDR3 DNA: TGTGCCAGCAGCCAAGACAGTCCGAGCTCCTACAATGAGCAGTTCTTC; CDR3 protein: CASSQDSPSSYNEQFF
clone size: .; V gene: TRBV4-3; J gene: TRBJ2-3; D gene: .; CDR3 DNA: TGCGCCAGCAGCCAAGAGAGGGCAGGGGTAGCGAATACGCAGTATTTT; CDR3 protein: CASSQERAGVANTQYF
clone size: .; V gene: TRBV12-3/TRBV12-4; J gene: TRBJ1-2; D gene: .; CDR3 DNA: TGTGCCAGCAGTTTAGTCGGCTCTGGCGGCTACACCTTC; CDR3 protein: CASSLVGSGGYTF
clone size: few; V gene: TRBV5-1; J gene: TRBJ2-7; D gene: .; CDR3 DNA: TGCGCCAGCAGCGTAGACAGGTCCTACGAGCAGTACTTC; CDR3 protein: CASSVDRSYEQYF
clone size: few; V gene: TRBV12-3/TRBV12-4; J gene: TRBJ2-1; D gene: .; CDR3 DNA: TGTGCCAGCAGTTTAGAGGCGTGGAATGAGCAGTTCTTC; CDR3 protein: CASSLEAWNEQFF
clone size: many; V gene: TRBV7-2; J gene: TRBJ2-1; D gene: TRBD2; CDR3 DNA: TGTGCCAGCAGCTCACAGACTAGCGGCCACAATGAGCAGTTCTTC; CDR3 protein: CASSSQTSGHNEQFF
clone size: .; V gene: TRBV2; J gene: TRBJ1-3; D gene: .; CDR3 DNA: TGTGCCAGCAGTTACGAAGGGTCCCCCGGGGACACCATATATTTT; CDR3 protein: CASSYEGSPGDTIYF
clone size: .; V gene: TRBV15; J gene: TRBJ2-6; D gene: .; CDR3 DNA: TGTGCCACCCAACCTCTGAGCTCTGGGGCCAACGTCCTGACTTTC; CDR3 protein: CATQPLSSGANVLTF
clone size: .; V gene: TRBV28; J gene: TRBJ2-1; D gene: TRBD2; CDR3 DNA: TGTGCCAGCAGCCTTAGCGGGAGACGCTTCAATGAGCAGTTCTTC; CDR3 protein: CASSLSGRRFNEQFF
clone size: many; V gene: TRBV4-2; J gene: TRBJ1-5; D gene: .; CDR3 DNA: TGTGCCAGCAGCCTAAGTCAGGGGCGCAATCAGCCCCAGCATTTT; CDR3 protein: CASSLSQGRNQPQHF
clone size: many; V gene: TRBV12-3/TRBV12-4; J gene: TRBJ1-1; D gene: .; CDR3 DNA: TGTGCCAGCAGTTTAGAATTCCAGGGTGAAGCTTTCTTT; CDR3 protein: CASSLEFQGEAFF
clone size: many; V gene: TRBV6-5; J gene: TRBJ1-3; D gene: TRBD1; CDR3 DNA: TGTGCCAGCAGTTACAGCGCAGGGACAGAAAGACGAGGAAACACCATATATTTT; CDR3 protein: CASSYSAGTERRGNTIYF
clone size: .; V gene: TRBV27; J gene: TRBJ2-1; D gene: TRBD2; CDR3 DNA: TGTGCCAGCAGCGGGACTAGCGGGACCATCGTTCCTTACAATGAGCAGTTCTTC; CDR3 protein: CASSGTSGTIVPYNEQFF
clone size: many; V gene: TRBV29-1; J gene: TRBJ2-7; D gene: .; CDR3 DNA: TGCAGCGTACGGGGTGGGAGACCCCTCATCTACGAGCAGTACTTC; CDR3 protein: CSVRGGRPLIYEQYF
clone size: few; V gene: TRBV25-1; J gene: TRBJ2-1; D gene: TRBD1; CDR3 DNA: TGTGCCAGCAGACCGACAGGGAGCTCCTACAATGAGCAGTTCTTC; CDR3 protein: CASRPTGSSYNEQFF
clone size: few; V gene: TRBV4-1; J gene: TRBJ2-7; D gene: .; CDR3 DNA: TGCGCCAGCAGCCAAGATCTCGTAGAGGTCTCCTACGAGCAGTACTTC; CDR3 protein: CASSQDLVEVSYEQYF